This TCR beta chain was sequenced for a study of regulatory T cells in long-lasting Graves disease. As for the study in general: Those with persistent Graves' disease had received antithyroid drugs for over 5 years with positive TSH receptor antibodies.

The sample's time point: persistent/refractory GD, antithyroid drugs over 5 years with positive TRAb. TCR sequences were obtained from RNA taken from PBMCs. The TCR beta library used iRepertoire HTBI primers with Arm-PCR amplification of CDR3. Each CDR3 protein is one row after TCRdb ran MiXCR on the multiplex PCR reads. The table shows 450,000 or so distinct CDR3 sequences, with 20% to 25% occurring only once. The germline V gene has CDR1 MNHEY and CDR2 SMNVEV (reference sequence). Germline trimming cut 2 bases from V and 4 bases from J; bases unmatched to any gene: 3. CDR3 length: 15 residues. This clonotype turned up a few times.

V and J are TRBV27 and TRBJ2-7, with 12 bases aligning to TRBD1. The sample was peripheral blood mononuclear cells (PBMCs), taken when the disease was refractory, from a patient treated with antithyroid drugs. The TCR originated in a female donor with Graves disease. The CDR3 spells CASSLRDRGQYEQYF. CDR3 nucleotides: TGTGCCAGCAGTTTACGGGACAGGGGGCAATACGAGCAGTACTTC.